The rows below give T cell receptor beta chains drawn from one sample of a study of cytomegalovirus exposure and HLA in healthy donors. The method was immunoSEQ multiplex PCR; TCRdb's version includes in-frame clones alone and lacks a portion of them. The table includes about 130,000 clones, about 81% detected once. The material sequenced was PBMCs. These receptor sequences come from a woman between 40 and 50 years old in good health and CMV-seropositive. CDR3s include the opening cysteine and the closing phenylalanine or tryptophan. The D gene is left open where the match is weak. A row's size may be missing; if present it is once, few, many or a size class.

j_call clone_size d_call v_call cdr3_aa cdr3_nt
TRBJ2-1 . TRBD2 TRBV9 CASSPSGGAGNEQFF TGTGCCAGCTCCCCTAGCGGGGGGGCCGGGAATGAGCAGTTCTTC
TRBJ2-1 once TRBD2 TRBV30 CAWLAGRYNEQFF TGTGCCTGGTTAGCGGGGCGATACAATGAGCAGTTCTTC
TRBJ1-2 . . TRBV15 CATSRDLQGNYGYTF TGTGCCACCAGCAGAGATCTCCAGGGGAACTATGGCTACACCTTC
TRBJ1-1 . . TRBV27 CASSLTGGGTEAFF TGTGCCAGCAGTTTAACGGGGGGCGGCACTGAAGCTTTCTTT
TRBJ1-1 . . TRBV30 CAWSVLGRDKNTEAFF TGTGCCTGGAGTGTACTGGGCAGGGATAAGAACACTGAAGCTTTCTTT
TRBJ2-7 once . TRBV6-6 CASSYPSESSYEQYF TGTGCCAGCAGTTACCCCTCGGAGAGCTCCTACGAGCAGTACTTC
TRBJ1-5 . . TRBV29-1 CSVGSDTSPNQPQHF TGCAGCGTTGGTTCTGACACTTCCCCCAATCAGCCCCAGCATTTT
TRBJ2-1 . TRBD2 TRBV2 CASSSGTSRYNEQFF TGTGCCAGCAGTTCCGGGACTAGCCGGTACAATGAGCAGTTCTTC
TRBJ1-1 few TRBD1 TRBV7-3 CASSLAGTGGAFF TGTGCCAGCAGCTTGGCCGGGACAGGGGGAGCTTTCTTT
TRBJ2-7 . . TRBV6-1 CATNGQINEQYF TGTGCCACCAACGGACAGATTAACGAGCAGTACTTC
TRBJ2-1 . . TRBV7-2 CASSLTGAEQFF TGTGCCAGCAGCTTAACGGGAGCTGAACAGTTCTTC
TRBJ2-3 . TRBD1 TRBV14 CASSHVTGAGTDTQYF TGTGCCAGCAGCCATGTGACAGGGGCCGGCACAGATACGCAGTATTTT
TRBJ1-3 once . TRBV11-2 CASSRGGAGGNTIYF TGTGCCAGCAGCCGGGGGGGGGCAGGTGGAAACACCATATATTTT
TRBJ2-7 once . TRBV29-1 CSVHLHGTYEQYF TGCAGCGTTCACCTTCACGGTACCTACGAGCAGTACTTC
TRBJ2-7 . TRBD1 TRBV30 CAWSARTGVPYEQYF TGTGCCTGGAGTGCCCGGACAGGGGTTCCCTACGAGCAGTACTTC
TRBJ1-2 . . TRBV11-2 CASTKGHPEGGYTF TGTGCCAGCACCAAGGGACATCCCGAGGGGGGCTACACCTTC
TRBJ1-2 few . TRBV2 CASAGNQAYGYTF TGTGCCAGCGCGGGGAACCAGGCCTATGGCTACACCTTC
TRBJ2-3 . . TRBV19 CASSKGTPSTDTQYF TGTGCCAGTAGTAAGGGGACACCTAGCACAGATACACAGTATTTT
TRBJ2-7 . TRBD2 TRBV11-2 CASSTYSGRTFYEQYF TGTGCCAGCAGCACATATAGCGGGAGAACTTTTTACGAGCAGTACTTC
TRBJ2-7 . TRBD2 TRBV7-2 CASSLLAGGNEQYF TGTGCCAGCAGCTTACTAGCGGGAGGGAACGAGCAGTACTTC
TRBJ2-3 once . TRBV7-7 CASSLSGTDTQYF TGTGCTAGCAGCTTATCCGGCACAGATACGCAGTATTTT
TRBJ1-2 . . TRBV18 CASSDGQPTF TGTGCCAGCTCAGATGGGCAGCCTACCTTC
TRBJ1-3 . . TRBV11-2 CASSVTTGFSGNTIYF TGTGCCAGCAGCGTAACGACAGGTTTCTCTGGAAACACCATATATTTT
TRBJ2-6 . TRBD2 TRBV7-2 CASSFYSGRGSGANVLTF TGTGCCAGCAGCTTCTATAGCGGGAGGGGGTCTGGGGCCAACGTCCTGACTTTC
TRBJ2-1 . TRBD2 TRBV19 CASSILTSGYNEQFF TGTGCCAGTAGTATACTGACTAGCGGATACAATGAGCAGTTCTTC
TRBJ1-2 . . TRBV7-9 CASSPGSTSYGYTF TGTGCCAGCAGCCCGGGAAGCACCTCTTATGGCTACACCTTC
TRBJ2-3 . . TRBV12-5 CASGYRVTDTQYF TGTGCTAGTGGATACAGGGTAACAGATACGCAGTATTTT
TRBJ1-1 once . TRBV7-9 CASSPRVGAMNTEAFF TGTGCCAGCAGCCCCAGGGTAGGGGCCATGAACACTGAAGCTTTCTTT
TRBJ1-5 . . TRBV12-5 CASGLAFKDSLNQPQHF TGTGCTAGTGGTTTGGCCTTCAAGGACAGTCTCAATCAGCCCCAGCATTTT
TRBJ2-7 once TRBD2 TRBV29-1 CSVAGLVQVAKYEQYF TGCAGCGTTGCGGGACTAGTTCAAGTTGCAAAATACGAGCAGTACTTC
TRBJ2-3 . TRBD2 TRBV5-1 CASSGAGGLDTQYF TGCGCCAGCAGCGGGGCGGGGGGTTTGGATACGCAGTATTTT
TRBJ2-3 once . TRBV5-1 CASSLHTDTQYF TGCGCCAGCAGCTTACACACAGATACGCAGTATTTT
TRBJ2-3 once TRBD2 TRBV7-8 CASSLTGTSGRWSDTQYF TGTGCCAGCAGCTTAACCGGGACTAGCGGGAGGTGGTCAGATACGCAGTATTTT
TRBJ2-2 . TRBD2 TRBV5-1 CASSLKTSGGAGELFF TGCGCCAGCAGCTTGAAAACTAGCGGCGGAGCCGGGGAGCTGTTTTTT
TRBJ1-5 . TRBD1 TRBV2 CASTADRGFNQPQHF TGTGCCAGCACCGCCGACAGGGGATTCAATCAGCCCCAGCATTTT
TRBJ1-3 . . TRBV2 CASSPNSGNTIYF TGTGCCAGCAGTCCAAACTCTGGAAACACCATATATTTT
TRBJ2-3 . . TRBV7-9 CASSPGASSTDTQYF TGTGCCAGCAGCCCAGGGGCTTCTAGCACAGATACGCAGTATTTT
TRBJ2-7 . . TRBV29-1 CSVETARSYEQYF TGCAGCGTCGAAACCGCCAGGTCCTACGAGCAGTACTTC
TRBJ2-1 . TRBD2 TRBV4-1 CASSQLGGAGTYNEQFF TGCGCCAGCAGCCAACTGGGGGGAGCGGGGACCTACAATGAGCAGTTCTTC
TRBJ2-7 . TRBD2 TRBV10-2 CASRAGGGYEQYF TGCGCCAGCCGAGCGGGGGGAGGGTACGAGCAGTACTTC
TRBJ2-7 once . TRBV6-5 CASSSTGKQLGEQYF TGTGCCAGCAGTTCCACCGGGAAACAGCTCGGCGAGCAGTACTTC
TRBJ2-5 . . TRBV15 CATSKGKSQETQYF TGTGCCACCAGCAAGGGGAAGTCGCAAGAGACCCAGTACTTC
TRBJ1-3 . . TRBV15 CATSGRGGTGTISGNTIYF TGTGCCACCAGCGGCCGGGGTGGCACAGGGACTATATCCGGAAACACCATATATTTT
TRBJ2-3 . TRBD1 TRBV5-1 CASSYRGQRTDTQYF TGCGCCAGCAGCTACAGGGGACAGCGCACAGATACGCAGTATTTT
TRBJ2-5 . . TRBV2 CASSALDQPQETQYF TGTGCCAGCAGTGCTCTAGATCAACCCCAAGAGACCCAGTACTTC
TRBJ2-5 . TRBD1 TRBV28 CASSLSQGVGETQYF TGTGCCAGCAGTTTATCACAGGGGGTTGGTGAGACCCAGTACTTC
TRBJ2-7 . TRBD1 TRBV4-3 CASSQNRGLYEQYF TGCGCCAGCAGCCAAAACAGGGGTTTGTACGAGCAGTACTTC
TRBJ2-3 . . TRBV15 CATSRASQQTDTQYF TGTGCCACCAGCAGAGCGTCGCAACAGACAGATACGCAGTATTTT
TRBJ2-4 . . TRBV18 CASSPRTDLAKNIQYF TGTGCCAGCTCACCACGGACAGATCTAGCCAAAAACATTCAGTACTTC
TRBJ1-6 once TRBD1 TRBV2 CASREGTGGNSPLHF TGTGCCAGCAGGGAAGGGACAGGGGGAAATTCACCCCTCCACTTT
TRBJ2-4 . . TRBV6-1 CASGQLAKNIQYF TGTGCCAGCGGACAACTAGCCAAAAACATTCAGTACTTC
TRBJ2-7 . . TRBV27 CASSLSDGGLWEQYF TGTGCCAGCAGTTTATCAGACGGGGGGCTTTGGGAGCAGTACTTC
TRBJ2-5 . TRBD1 TRBV5-4 CASSLKGQVQETQYF TGTGCCAGCAGCTTGAAAGGACAGGTTCAAGAGACCCAGTACTTC